Listed here are 21 T cell receptor beta chains from one sample, sequenced in a study of early T cells in non-severe SARS-CoV-2 infection (dated by TCRdb to about 2021). Receptor libraries were prepared by 5' RACE. Sequenced using a NextSeq 500. The raw public data were reprocessed by TCRdb itself: fastp quality trimming at Q25, MiXCR clonotype calling, in-frame beta chains only. Every CDR3 protein is listed once, alongside the most common genes and DNA of its rows. Recorded for this sample are 75,000 to 90,000 distinct CDR3 sequences; around 5.6% of them occurred a single time. 6.5% to 9% of the sample rests with the top ten. Sequenced: whole blood. All receptors derive from an adult who was a healthcare worker with PCR-confirmed SARS-CoV-2 infection or an uninfected control (not recorded which).

The sample holds a few counts of this clonotype. The chain links TRBV3-1 to TRBJ1-1, with D perhaps TRBD1 (5 bases). V gave up 5 bases and J gave up 4 bases, with 5 bases separating them. Looked up from germline, CDR1 is LGHDT and CDR2 is YNNKEL (reference sequence). The CDR3 runs 11 residues. Here the CDR3 DNA reads TGTGCCAGCAGCGGGGCCACTGAAGCTTTCTTT. This encodes CASSGATEAFF.

This clonotype was recorded at least ten times. The J gene is TRBJ1-6, the V gene TRBV12-3 or TRBV12-4; maybe TRBD1 (5 bases). The length of the CDR3 is 13 residues. V shed 6 bases and J shed 4 bases, with 7 bases lying between them. Here the CDR3 DNA reads TGTGCCAGCAGCGGACAATATAATTCACCCCTCCACTTT. Its protein is CASSGQYNSPLHF.

This clonotype was counted ten times or more. The rearrangement uses TRBV7-2 and TRBJ2-1; TRBD1 matches 9 bases. The CDR3 runs to 14 residues. The germline V gene encodes CDR1 SGHTA and CDR2 FQGNSA. Trimming took 5 bases from V and 6 from J; bases not matched to a gene: 5. In nucleotides, the CDR3 is TGTGCCAGCAGCCATCCGGACAGGGGCAATGAGCAGTTCTTC. This encodes CASSHPDRGNEQFF.

This clonotype was recorded at least ten times. The CDR3, as DNA: TGTGCCAGCAGCTTAGGGGCGACGTTAGGGATCTTCGGCGGCTACACCTTC. This sequence encodes CASSLGATLGIFGGYTF. The V gene is TRBV5-5, the J gene TRBJ1-2; TRBD1 might be the D (5 bases). The V end lost 2 bases, the J end lost 8 bases, and 25 bases lay between the germline ends. Germline values: CDR1 SGHKS, CDR2 YYEKEE (reference sequence). The CDR3 runs to 17 residues.

This clonotype appeared many times. This chain connects TRBV29-1 to TRBJ2-1; 12 bases agree with TRBD2. The CDR3 spans 13 residues. From germline, CDR1 is SQVTM and CDR2 ANQGSEA. J gave up 8 bases and V 4 bases, and 3 bases lay outside the gene matches. The CDR3: CSVATSGGYEQFF. CDR3 nucleotides: TGCAGCGTTGCGACTAGCGGGGGCTATGAGCAGTTCTTC.

Many counts were recorded for this clonotype. This chain connects TRBV7-6 to TRBJ2-5; D is unresolved. Germline CDR1 SGHVS, CDR2 FNYEAQ. The V end lost 1 base, the J end lost 5 bases, and 5 bases lay between the germline ends. This CDR3 comprises 12 residues. Written as DNA, the CDR3 is TGTGCCAGCAGCTTAGGTCCGGAGACCCAGTACTTC. It translates to CASSLGPETQYF.

This clonotype appeared many times. The chain couples TRBV10-2 to TRBJ2-5; 10 bases match TRBD2. CDR3 size: 16 residues. V lost 3 bases to trimming and J lost 6 bases; unmatched junction nucleotides: 10. Germline V gives CDR1 WSHSY, CDR2 SAAADI. CDR3 sequence (DNA): TGCGCCAGCAGTGATTTAGCGGGAGGAAAGGATCAGACCCAGTACTTC. It is translated as CASSDLAGGKDQTQYF.

This clonotype came up many times. The V call is TRBV12-3 or TRBV12-4, the J call TRBJ1-2, with a weak D call TRBD1 (5 bases). The V gene lost 1 base and the J gene lost 5 bases, with 11 bases spanning the gap. This CDR3 comprises 14 residues. As DNA, the CDR3 is TGTGCCAGCAGTTTAGGGGAAAGGGGATATGGCTACACCTTC. Its protein is CASSLGERGYGYTF.

This rearrangement joins TRBV6-6 to TRBJ1-5; D remains ambiguous. From germline, CDR1 is MNHNY and CDR2 SVGAGI (reference sequence). Trimming left V 2 bases short and J 6 bases short, with 5 bases between. This CDR3 contains 12 residues. The CDR3 is CASSYEFQPQHF. The CDR3 DNA reads TGTGCCAGCAGTTACGAGTTTCAGCCCCAGCATTTT.

The chain is built from TRBV6-2 or TRBV6-3 and TRBJ2-5; the D gene is possibly TRBD2 (5 bases). This CDR3 is built from 14 residues. Trimming removed 6 bases from V and 1 base from J, with 12 bases in between. In germline, CDR1 is MNHEY, CDR2 SVGEGT. CDR3 nucleotides: TGTGCCAGCAGCCCCTTGGGAGCCCAAGAGACCCAGTACTTC. Protein sequence: CASSPLGAQETQYF.

This clonotype has at least ten counts. For the CDR3, the DNA is TGTGCCAGCAGCTCTCAGGGTGTTACGGCGAACACCGGGGAGCTGTTTTTT. Encoded protein: CASSSQGVTANTGELFF. J is TRBJ2-2 and V is TRBV7-2; perhaps TRBD1 as D (5 bases). The CDR3 contains 17 residues. Germline-derived CDR1 and CDR2 are SGHTA and FQGNSA. Deletions cut 4 bases from V and 0 bases from J, with 15 bases between.

This clonotype was seen at least ten times. The J gene is TRBJ1-4, the V gene TRBV7-9, with 10 nucleotides matching TRBD1. Trimming cost V 1 base and J 3 bases; bases outside gene matches: 2. The CDR3 sequence is 16 residues long. The V gene's germline CDR1 is SEHNR and CDR2 FQNEAQ (reference sequence). CDR3 bases: TGTGCCAGCAGCTTAGGGACAGGGGGACCTAATGAAAAACTGTTTTTT. Its protein is CASSLGTGGPNEKLFF.

This clonotype was found many times. V and J are TRBV11-2 and TRBJ2-2; either TRBD1 or TRBD2 may supply D (5 bases each). Germline CDR1 SGHAT, CDR2 FQNNGV. CDR3 length: 15 residues. The ends were cut back, 5 bases at V and 0 bases at J, with 10 bases in the middle. This CDR3 is CASSARGANTGELFF. CDR3 nucleotides: TGTGCCAGCAGCGCGAGAGGGGCGAACACCGGGGAGCTGTTTTTT. Filled out from reference TRBV11-2 and TRBJ2-2, the complete variable domain reads EAGVAQSPRYKIIEKRQSVAFWCNPISGHATLYWYQQILGQGPKLLIQFQNNGVVDDSQLPKDRFSAERLKGVDSTLKIQPAKLEDSAVYLCASSARGANTGELFFGEGSRLTVL.

There are a few counts of this clonotype. This chain's CDR3 is CSSWDRVFQETQYF. CDR3 in DNA: TGCAGCTCCTGGGACAGGGTTTTTCAAGAGACCCAGTACTTC. The J gene is TRBJ2-5, the V gene TRBV29-1; TRBD1 matches at 9 bases. Germline values: CDR1 SQVTM, CDR2 ANQGSEA. The CDR3 loop spans 14 amino acids. The ends lost 8 bases at V and 2 bases at J; junction bases unmatched: 9. The full variable domain, its missing parts supplied by reference TRBV29-1 and TRBJ2-5, is SAVISQKPSRDICQRGTSLTIQCQVDSQVTMMFWYRQQPGQSLTLIATANQGSEATYESGFVIDKFPISRPNLTFSTLTVSNMSPEDSSIYLCSSWDRVFQETQYFGPGTRLLVL.

This clonotype occurred many times. The chain recombines TRBV25-1 with TRBJ2-7; D is possibly TRBD2 (5 bases). The CDR3 contains 14 residues. Trimming removed 3 bases from V and 1 base from J, with 10 bases in between. In germline, CDR1 is MGHDK, CDR2 SYGVNS. The CDR3 nucleotides are TGTGCCAGCAGTGACTCTAGCATTTCCTACGAGCAGTACTTC. Translation: CASSDSSISYEQYF.

There are many counts of this clonotype. The chain joins TRBV7-9 to TRBJ2-6; possible D gene TRBD2, 5 bases. V gave up 1 base and J gave up 1 base, with 5 bases separating them. Germline values: CDR1 SEHNR, CDR2 FQNEAQ (reference sequence). The CDR3 contains 15 residues. In DNA form, the CDR3 reads TGTGCCAGCAGCTTAGGCGGGTCTGGGGCCAACGTCCTGACTTTC. Protein product: CASSLGGSGANVLTF. The full variable domain, rest sourced from reference TRBV7-9 and TRBJ2-6, is DTGVSQNPRHKITKRGQNVTFRCDPISEHNRLYWYRQTLGQGPEFLTYFQNEAQLEKSRLLSDRFSAERPKGSFSTLEIQRTEQGDSAMYLCASSLGGSGANVLTFGAGSRLTVL.

At least ten counts were recorded for this clonotype. This sequence joins TRBV11-2 and TRBJ2-1; D unclear. This CDR3 is built from 11 residues. Germline assignment: CDR1 SGHAT and CDR2 FQNNGV. Trimming stripped 3 bases from V and 8 bases from J, with 5 bases between. The CDR3, as DNA: TGTGCCAGCAGCTTTTTTGATGAGCAGTTCTTC. It encodes CASSFFDEQFF. The whole variable domain, remainder taken from reference TRBV11-2 and TRBJ2-1, is EAGVAQSPRYKIIEKRQSVAFWCNPISGHATLYWYQQILGQGPKLLIQFQNNGVVDDSQLPKDRFSAERLKGVDSTLKIQPAKLEDSAVYLCASSFFDEQFFGPGTRLTVL.

This clonotype was found many times. The chain links TRBV3-1 to TRBJ2-1; tentatively, D is TRBD1 or TRBD2 (5 bases each). Germline V lookup: CDR1 LGHDT, CDR2 YNNKEL (reference sequence). The CDR3 contains 19 residues. V was shortened by 2 bases and J by 4 bases, with 24 bases between the two germline ends. The CDR3 loop reads CASSQLGPGQGLGYNEQFF. DNA for the CDR3: TGTGCCAGCAGCCAACTTGGTCCGGGGCAGGGTCTAGGGTACAATGAGCAGTTCTTC.

This chain uses TRBV5-4 with TRBJ1-6; the match to TRBD1 covers 10 bases. Unmatched junction bases numbered 2, after V lost 4 bases and J lost 7 bases. The CDR3 loop spans 14 amino acids. Germline CDR1 SGHNT, CDR2 YYREEE (reference sequence). The CDR3 loop reads CASSAGQGNSPLHF. In nucleotides, the CDR3 is TGTGCCAGCAGCGCGGGACAGGGGAATTCACCCCTCCACTTT.

This clonotype showed up many times. The chain links TRBV20-1 to TRBJ2-1; a weak D match, TRBD1 (6 bases). The V and J ends lost 7 bases and 0 bases respectively, with 13 bases between them. The CDR3 has 14 residues. Germline V gene data show CDR1 as DFQATT and CDR2 as SNEGSKA (reference sequence). The CDR3 is CSGTDSISYNEQFF. DNA for the CDR3: TGCAGTGGGACGGACAGTATCTCCTACAATGAGCAGTTCTTC.

This clonotype was seen at least ten times. This chain joins TRBV10-1 and TRBJ1-1; no firm D call. V lost 3 bases to trimming and J lost 4 bases, with 9 bases between them. CDR1 and CDR2 (germline): WNHNN, SYGVQD (reference sequence). This CDR3 contains 13 residues. The CDR3 loop reads CASSEIRGTEAFF. Written as DNA, the CDR3 is TGCGCCAGCAGTGAAATTCGGGGCACTGAAGCTTTCTTT.